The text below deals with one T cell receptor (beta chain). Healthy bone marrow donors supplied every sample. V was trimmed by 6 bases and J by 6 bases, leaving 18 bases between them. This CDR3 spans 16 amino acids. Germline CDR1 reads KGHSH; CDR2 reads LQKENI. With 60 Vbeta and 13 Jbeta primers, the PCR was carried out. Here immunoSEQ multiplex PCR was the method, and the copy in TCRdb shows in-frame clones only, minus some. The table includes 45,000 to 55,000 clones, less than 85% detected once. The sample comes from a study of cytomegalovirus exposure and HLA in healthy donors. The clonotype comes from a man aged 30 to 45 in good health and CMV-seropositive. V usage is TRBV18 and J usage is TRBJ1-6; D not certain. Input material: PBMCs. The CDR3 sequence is CASSDAQRGFNSPLHF. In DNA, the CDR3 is TGTGCCAGCTCCGATGCCCAGAGAGGATTTAATTCACCCCTCCACTTT.